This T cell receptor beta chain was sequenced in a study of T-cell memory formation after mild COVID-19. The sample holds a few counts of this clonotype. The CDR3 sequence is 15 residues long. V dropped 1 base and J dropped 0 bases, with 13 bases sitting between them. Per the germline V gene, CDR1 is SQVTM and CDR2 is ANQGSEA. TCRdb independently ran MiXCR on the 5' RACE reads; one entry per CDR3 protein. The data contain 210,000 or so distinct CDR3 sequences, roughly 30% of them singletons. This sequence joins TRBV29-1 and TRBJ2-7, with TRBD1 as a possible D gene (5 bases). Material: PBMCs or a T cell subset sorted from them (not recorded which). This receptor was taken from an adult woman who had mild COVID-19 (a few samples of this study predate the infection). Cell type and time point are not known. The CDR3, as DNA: TGCAGCGTTGAAGGGGTTTGGGGCCACTCCTACGAGCAGTACTTC. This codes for CSVEGVWGHSYEQYF.